Shown below are 17 T cell receptor beta chains from a single sample sequenced in a study of OX40 agonist ivuxolimab in advanced cancers. The method behind the library was the immunoSEQ multiplex PCR assay. The source is immuneACCESS, and TCRdb retained only in-frame sequences with V and J called. Part of the clones is not carried over; for the studies checked, unresolved V genes explain less than half of this, and the remainder is unexplained. In this sample the table shows about 73,000 clones, more than 85% of which occur a single time. Under 10% of the sample is in the top ten clones. The sequencing here drew on CD4+ or CD8+ T cells sorted from blood, taken in a trial of the OX40 agonist ivuxolimab. The receptors were sampled from an adult with an advanced solid tumor such as melanoma, head and neck, liver or kidney cancer.

V usage is TRBV9 and J usage is TRBJ2-7; the match to TRBD1 covers 10 bases. This CDR3 has 17 residues. The germline CDR1 and CDR2 sequences are SGDLS and YYNGEE. V shed 3 bases and J 5 bases; nucleotides not matched to a gene: 14. In DNA, the CDR3 is TGTGCCAGCAGCGAACCTATGACAGGGGGCTCCCCCCACGAGCAGTACTTC. Translated: CASSEPMTGGSPHEQYF.

This clone was found a few times. V usage is TRBV9 and J usage is TRBJ1-2; D gene uncertain. CDR3 length: 11 residues. Looked up from germline, CDR1 is SGDLS and CDR2 is YYNGEE. V lost 4 bases and J 7 bases, leaving 8 bases between the germline ends. The DNA of the CDR3 is TGTGCCAGCAGCCAACCCGCTGGCTACACCTTC. It yields the protein CASSQPAGYTF.

The chain carries TRBV18 and TRBJ2-7; TRBD2 matches at 7 bases. V lost 6 bases to trimming and J lost 0 bases; unmatched junction nucleotides: 14. The CDR3 is 17 amino acids. CDR1 and CDR2 (germline): KGHSH, LQKENI. DNA for the CDR3: TGTGCCAGCTCTCCATGGGGGGGGGACCGAAGCTCCTACGAGCAGTACTTC. It is translated as CASSPWGGDRSSYEQYF.

In DNA, the CDR3 is TGTGCCACCAGCAGAGAGCCCTTGGGGACCCTAAGCAATCAGCCCCAGCATTTT. Translation: CATSREPLGTLSNQPQHF. The chain uses TRBV15 and TRBJ1-5; weak D call: TRBD1 (5 bases). Looked up from germline, CDR1 is LNHNV and CDR2 is YYDKDF (reference sequence). This CDR3 is 18 amino acids long. The V gene lost 0 bases and the J gene lost 1 base, with 16 bases spanning the gap.

J is TRBJ2-7 and V is TRBV7-9, with 9 bases matching TRBD1. The CDR3 spans 15 residues. Germline CDR1 reads SEHNR; CDR2 reads FQNEAQ (reference sequence). Germline trimming cut 1 base from V and 6 bases from J; bases unmatched to any gene: 7. The CDR3 loop reads CASSLGRQGVVEQYF. The CDR3 region has the DNA TGTGCCAGCAGCTTAGGGCGACAGGGGGTCGTCGAGCAGTACTTC.

The chain joins TRBV5-6 to TRBJ2-1; no definite D call. Trimming removed 4 bases from V and 0 bases from J, with 11 bases in between. This CDR3 spans 15 amino acids. In germline, CDR1 is SGHDT, CDR2 YYEEEE. CDR3 in amino acids: CASSPDTFSYNEQFF. The CDR3 DNA sequence: TGTGCCAGCAGCCCCGACACCTTCTCCTACAATGAGCAGTTCTTC.

This clone occurred once. The genes are TRBV9 and TRBJ1-2; a possible D gene is TRBD1 (6 bases). There are 14 residues in the CDR3. Germline CDR1 reads SGDLS; CDR2 reads YYNGEE. V was pared by 3 bases and J by 6 bases, with 15 bases between. CDR3 DNA sequence: TGTGCCAGCAGCGACCCAGGGGCGGGCCATGGCTACACCTTC. It yields the protein CASSDPGAGHGYTF. The variable domain in full, completed from reference TRBV9 and TRBJ1-2, reads DSGVTQTPKHLITATGQRVTLRCSPRSGDLSVYWYQQSLDQGLQFLIQYYNGEERAKGNILERFSAQQFPDLHSELNLSSLELGDSALYFCASSDPGAGHGYTFGSGTRLTVV.

This clone came up once. The CDR3 sequence: CASSPPGDPEAFF. The CDR3 DNA is TGTGCCAGCAGCCCACCCGGGGACCCTGAAGCTTTCTTT. The chain uses TRBV7-9 and TRBJ1-1; D is perhaps TRBD1 (5 bases). CDR3 length: 13 residues. Between the trimmed V and J ends, which lost 5 bases and 6 bases, there was a span of 13 bases. Germline assignment: CDR1 SEHNR and CDR2 FQNEAQ (reference sequence).

V is TRBV25-1 and J is TRBJ1-1; D possibly corresponds to TRBD1 (5 bases). Germline values: CDR1 MGHDK, CDR2 SYGVNS. The CDR3 loop spans 12 amino acids. The germline V and J ends were trimmed by 2 bases and 10 bases, with 11 bases remaining between them. CDR3 nucleotide sequence: TGTGCCAGCAGTGAAGGGGCAGGGATAGCTTTCTTT. Its translation: CASSEGAGIAFF.

This clone is a singleton in its sample. The genes are TRBV5-8 and TRBJ2-2, with 11 bases identical to TRBD1. V lost 3 bases to trimming and J lost 3 bases; unmatched junction nucleotides: 7. Germline CDR1 is SGHTS and CDR2 is YDEGEE. The CDR3 covers 17 residues. The CDR3 DNA reads as TGTGCCAGCAGCTCAACGGACAGGGGGCTGCACACCGGGGAGCTGTTTTTT. This gives the protein CASSSTDRGLHTGELFF.

V and J are TRBV19 and TRBJ1-5; the D gene is possibly TRBD1 (6 bases). Germline V lookup: CDR1 LNHDA, CDR2 SQIVND (reference sequence). The CDR3 is 15 residues long. V lost 2 bases and J 6 bases, leaving 14 bases between the germline ends. The CDR3 loop is CASSIFGGRVQPQHF. CDR3 coding DNA: TGTGCCAGTAGTATATTCGGGGGGCGCGTTCAGCCCCAGCATTTT.

This rearrangement joins TRBV27 to TRBJ2-1, with 8 bases that match TRBD2. The trim removed 6 bases at V and 3 bases at J, leaving 7 bases unmatched. The CDR3 extends over 15 amino acids. The germline V gene has CDR1 MNHEY and CDR2 SMNVEV (reference sequence). The CDR3 region is CASRPFSGNYNEQFF. CDR3 nucleotides: TGTGCCAGCAGGCCATTTAGCGGGAACTACAATGAGCAGTTCTTC.

This chain links TRBV9 with TRBJ2-7; D not certain. This CDR3 has 14 residues. Deletions cut 0 bases from V and 0 bases from J, with 7 bases between. Germline values: CDR1 SGDLS, CDR2 YYNGEE. The CDR3 is CASSVGAGSYEQYF. DNA for the CDR3: TGTGCCAGCAGCGTAGGGGCCGGCTCCTACGAGCAGTACTTC.

The rearrangement uses TRBV7-8 and TRBJ2-7; D gene ambiguous. The V end was cut by 5 bases, the J end by 5 bases, with 13 bases between. This CDR3 contains 13 residues. Germline CDR1 and CDR2: SGHVS and FQNEAQ. The CDR3 nucleotides read TGTGCCAGCAGCCCGTTGTCCGTCGACGAGCAGTACTTC. Protein product: CASSPLSVDEQYF.

This clone showed up just once. V and J are TRBV27 and TRBJ1-2; D perhaps matches TRBD1 (5 bases). The length of the CDR3 is 14 residues. Between the trimmed V and J ends, which lost 6 bases and 1 base, there was a span of 12 bases. From germline, CDR1 is MNHEY and CDR2 SMNVEV (reference sequence). The CDR3 coding sequence is TGTGCCAGCAGGAGTCCAGGGAATAACTATGGCTACACCTTC. It specifies CASRSPGNNYGYTF.

The chain combines TRBV7-2 with TRBJ1-2, with 9 bases identical to TRBD1. CDR3 size: 14 residues. Looked up from germline, CDR1 is SGHTA and CDR2 is FQGNSA. V lost 2 bases, J lost 6 bases, and 4 bases stayed unmatched. CDR3 amino acids: CASSLRDRVNGYTF. The CDR3 nucleotides are TGTGCCAGCAGCTTAAGGGACAGGGTGAATGGCTACACCTTC.

This clone was seen only once. The chain has TRBV7-9 and TRBJ1-2; maybe TRBD1 (6 bases). CDR3 length equals 13 residues. Trimming removed 4 bases at V and 9 bases at J, with 15 bases between. Per germline, CDR1 SEHNR and CDR2 FQNEAQ (reference sequence). DNA of the CDR3: TGTGCCAGCAGCTATGGGACAATCGGGCGCTACACCTTC. This sequence encodes CASSYGTIGRYTF.